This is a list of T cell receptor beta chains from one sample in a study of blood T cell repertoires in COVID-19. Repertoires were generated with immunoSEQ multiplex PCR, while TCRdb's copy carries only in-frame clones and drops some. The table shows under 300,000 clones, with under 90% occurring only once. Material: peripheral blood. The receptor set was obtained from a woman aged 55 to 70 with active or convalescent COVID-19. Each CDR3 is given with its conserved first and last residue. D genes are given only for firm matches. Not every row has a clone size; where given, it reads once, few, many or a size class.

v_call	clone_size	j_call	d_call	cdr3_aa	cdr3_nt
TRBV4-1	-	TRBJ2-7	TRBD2	CASSQEIGGTYEQYF	TGCGCCAGCAGCCAAGAGATCGGGGGGACCTACGAGCAGTACTTC
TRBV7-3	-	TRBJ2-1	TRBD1	CASSSPRTGVSWFF	TGTGCCAGCAGCTCCCCGCGGACAGGGGTTAGCTGGTTCTTC
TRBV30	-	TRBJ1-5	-	CAWSVGSRGGINQPQHF	TGTGCCTGGAGTGTAGGGTCGCGGGGGGGTATCAATCAGCCCCAGCATTTT
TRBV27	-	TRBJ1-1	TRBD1	CASSTYRGTEAFF	TGTGCCAGCTCCACCTACAGGGGCACTGAAGCTTTCTTT
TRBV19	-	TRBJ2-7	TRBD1	CASSMYRGPTYEQYF	TGTGCCAGTAGTATGTACAGGGGCCCCACCTACGAGCAGTACTTC
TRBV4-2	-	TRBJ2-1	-	CASSQDPQGHEQFF	TGTGCCAGCAGCCAAGACCCGCAGGGGCATGAGCAGTTCTTC
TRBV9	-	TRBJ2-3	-	CASSLRLAPTDTQYF	TGTGCCAGCAGCCTTAGGCTAGCACCCACAGATACGCAGTATTTT
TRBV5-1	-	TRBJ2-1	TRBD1	CASSPGQGVYNEQFF	TGCGCCAGCAGCCCTGGACAGGGGGTCTACAATGAGCAGTTCTTC
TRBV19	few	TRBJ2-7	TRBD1	CASSTGDEQYF	TGTGCCAGTAGCACAGGGGACGAGCAGTACTTC
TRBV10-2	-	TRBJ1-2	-	CASTPRGNYGYTF	TGCGCCAGCACTCCCCGCGGTAACTATGGCTACACCTTC
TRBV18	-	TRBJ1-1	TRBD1	CASSPRATGGVNTEAFF	TGTGCCAGCTCACCACGAGCTACAGGGGGTGTGAACACTGAAGCTTTCTTT
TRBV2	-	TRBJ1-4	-	CASSFQGFVDEKLFF	TGTGCCAGCAGTTTCCAGGGGTTCGTCGATGAAAAACTGTTTTTT
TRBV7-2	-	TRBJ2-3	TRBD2	CASSSYSGATDTQYF	TGTGCCAGCAGTTCATACAGCGGGGCAACAGATACGCAGTATTTT
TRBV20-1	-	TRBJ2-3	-	CSARRESQYF	TGCAGTGCTAGAAGAGAGTCGCAGTATTTT
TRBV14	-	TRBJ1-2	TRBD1	CASSQVPGQGSGYTF	TGTGCCAGCAGCCAAGTACCGGGACAGGGGAGTGGCTACACCTTC
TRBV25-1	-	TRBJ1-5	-	CASSGLGDQPQHF	TGTGCCAGCAGTGGGCTAGGGGATCAGCCCCAGCATTTT
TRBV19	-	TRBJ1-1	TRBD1	CASSVRTGMDTEAFF	TGTGCCAGTAGTGTACGGACAGGGATGGACACTGAAGCTTTCTTT
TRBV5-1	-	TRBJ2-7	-	CASSLGGRTYEQCF	TGCGCCAGCAGCTTGGGGGGCCGAACCTACGAGCAGTGCTTC
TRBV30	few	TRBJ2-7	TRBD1	CAWGQGALLSYEQYF	TGTGCCTGGGGACAGGGGGCTCTTCTTTCCTACGAGCAGTACTTC
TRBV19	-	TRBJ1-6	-	CASSMSTDSPLHF	TGTGCCAGTAGTATGTCGACAGATTCACCCCTCCACTTT
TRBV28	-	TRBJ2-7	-	CASFPRDTFSYEQYF	TGTGCCAGCTTCCCCCGGGACACTTTTTCCTACGAGCAGTACTTC
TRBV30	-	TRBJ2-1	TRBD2	CAWSVKGGGRDEQFF	TGTGCCTGGAGTGTAAAAGGCGGGGGGCGTGATGAGCAGTTCTTC
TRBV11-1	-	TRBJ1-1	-	CASSLPTEKNTEAFF	TGTGCCAGCAGCTTACCGACAGAAAAGAACACTGAAGCTTTCTTT
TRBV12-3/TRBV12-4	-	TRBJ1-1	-	CASSLTGKAFF	TGTGCCAGCAGTCTAACAGGGAAAGCTTTCTTT
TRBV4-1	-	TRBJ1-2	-	CASSQARDTLNYGYTF	TGCGCCAGCAGCCAAGCCCGGGACACCCTTAACTATGGCTACACCTTC
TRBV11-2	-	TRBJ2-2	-	CASSLQTSQAGELFF	TGTGCCAGCAGCTTACAGACTAGTCAGGCCGGGGAGCTGTTTTTT
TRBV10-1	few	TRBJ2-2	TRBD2	CASSESTSGGELFF	TGCGCCAGCAGTGAGTCCACTAGCGGGGGGGAGCTGTTTTTT
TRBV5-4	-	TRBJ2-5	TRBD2	CASSWIGEGETQYF	TGTGCCAGCAGCTGGATCGGGGAGGGAGAGACCCAGTACTTC